These T cell receptor beta chains were read from a single sample in a study of T cell repertoires in cytomegalovirus infection. TCRdb re-derived calls from the reads in MiXCR, one entry per CDR3 protein. The repertoire holds approximately 730,000 distinct CDR3 sequences, with 25% to 35% as singletons. No antigen is known for these receptors. This specimen was cultured CD8+ T cells from PBMCs, taken from culture after CMV antigen stimulation. These receptors originate from a human donor in good health (CMV status not recorded). Some clones in this sample may be carry-over from other donors' samples. CDR3s include the opening cysteine and the closing phenylalanine or tryptophan.

V gene,J gene,CDR3 protein
TRBV6-2/TRBV6-3,TRBJ2-2,CASSYPLVATNTGELFF
TRBV2,TRBJ2-3,CASSETSWGGGNTDTQYF
TRBV12-3/TRBV12-4,TRBJ1-2,CASSLTGLVDYGYTF
TRBV7-6,TRBJ2-2,CASSLLNRGLNTGELFF
TRBV7-2,TRBJ2-1,CASTPTSGGRTHYNEQFF
TRBV12-3/TRBV12-4,TRBJ2-4,CACSLLTGGLNIQYF
TRBV10-3,TRBJ2-3,CAISESRGVNKDTQYF
TRBV6-2/TRBV6-3,TRBJ1-1,CANPGRGGEAFF
TRBV7-6,TRBJ2-7,CASSRYGTESSHEQYF
TRBV6-5,TRBJ2-7,CASSYSGKEQYF
TRBV5-4,TRBJ1-2,CASSLVSIRGFDGYTF
TRBV7-6,TRBJ2-2,CASSYRDRGILNTGELFF
TRBV6-1,TRBJ2-5,CASSHRVAFETQYF
TRBV15,TRBJ2-1,CATTPSGGPSSYNEQFF
TRBV5-4,TRBJ2-1,CASTSWGGPYNEQFF
TRBV12-3/TRBV12-4,TRBJ1-2,CAIIDSVDYGYTF
TRBV5-6,TRBJ2-2,CASSLVFGTSDLGELFF
TRBV7-6,TRBJ2-7,CASKLGSYEQYF
TRBV25-1,TRBJ1-5,CASSKAGDQPQHF
TRBV4-1,TRBJ2-1,CASSQDPNEQFF
TRBV7-6,TRBJ2-2,CASSPRVDRGGGELFF
TRBV11-2,TRBJ2-3,CASSVRGRPTDTQYF
TRBV6-6,TRBJ1-2,CASSVTASNYGYTF
TRBV7-2,TRBJ2-1,CASSLEGPSYNEQFF
TRBV6-5,TRBJ1-2,CASRTRDRGRGSYGYTF
TRBV2,TRBJ1-1,CAPPATGTNTEAFF
TRBV5-4,TRBJ1-1,CASSSLQSEAFF
TRBV27,TRBJ2-3,CASSPSGYGTDTQYF
TRBV20-1,TRBJ1-2,CSASYTGEVDYGYTF
TRBV10-3,TRBJ2-1,CACREGRLYNEQFF
TRBV6-2/TRBV6-3,TRBJ1-5,CASRTSYFDQTNQPQHF
TRBV12-3/TRBV12-4,TRBJ2-5,CASSFGLIVTHDGETQYF
TRBV15,TRBJ2-1,CATKGGPFYNEQFF
TRBV6-2/TRBV6-3,TRBJ2-2,CASSYFRTGRMAANTGELFF
TRBV6-6,TRBJ1-1,CASSYDRTEAFF
TRBV6-1,TRBJ2-4,CASSQGGGYGNIQYF
TRBV4-3,TRBJ1-1,CASSQVNRLDLNTEAFF
TRBV27,TRBJ2-5,CASTQTAGQETQYF
TRBV27,TRBJ2-2,CASSSWAGNGELFF
TRBV7-6,TRBJ2-2,CASSLGGISPITGELFF
TRBV15,TRBJ1-1,CATRGSLEGNEAFF
TRBV7-6,TRBJ2-3,CASSIRASGDTDTQYF
TRBV27,TRBJ1-5,CASSSGQGLWPQHF
TRBV7-6,TRBJ2-2,CASSPLTGELFF
TRBV6-5,TRBJ2-3,CASSQTAPSTDTQYF
TRBV12-3/TRBV12-4,TRBJ1-4,CASSPAGVTGLGEKLFF
TRBV4-1,TRBJ1-1,CASSQDRSMNTEAFF
TRBV7-2,TRBJ1-2,CASSLKFSDGYTF
TRBV9,TRBJ1-2,CASPPEVGGGNYGYTF
TRBV27,TRBJ2-7,CASGTGLAIGEQYF
TRBV6-6,TRBJ1-4,CASSYIPFNTDSRIGPQENLFF
TRBV7-2,TRBJ2-5,CASSLTGPPTSAYF
TRBV6-1,TRBJ1-3,CASSYRWVSGNTIYF
TRBV6-2/TRBV6-3,TRBJ2-1,CASSYSRGGRYEQFF
TRBV15,TRBJ2-1,CATSIPGLAGAGNEQFF
TRBV19,TRBJ2-2,CASSIAVRQGANTGELFF
TRBV2,TRBJ1-2,CASPVDRDISNYGYTF
TRBV6-5,TRBJ1-6,CASSYSPRVARSYNSPLHF